This T cell receptor beta chain originates from a study of blood T cell repertoires in COVID-19. V shed 5 bases, J shed 7 bases, and the junction held 9 bases outside the gene matches. CDR1 and CDR2 (germline): MGHRA, YSYEKL. The CDR3 sequence is 15 residues long. The table came from immunoSEQ multiplex PCR; TCRdb's copy has only in-frame clones and leaves some out. The table records about 480,000 clones, 89% of them present only once. The sequenced sample was peripheral blood. The TCR originated in a man aged 18 to 29 with COVID-19, enrolled during active disease. The chain carries TRBV4-1 and TRBJ1-5, with 9 bases that match TRBD1. The CDR3, as DNA: TGCGCCAGCAGCGCCCAACAGGGGGCAGAACAGCCCCAGCATTTT. Protein: CASSAQQGAEQPQHF.